Listed here are 7 T cell receptor beta chains from one sample, sequenced in a study of Ad26.COV2.S vaccination and SARS-CoV-2 variants (dated by TCRdb to the early 2020s). The library was produced with the immunoSEQ multiplex PCR assay. In TCRdb, the immuneACCESS table is reduced to in-frame sequences with V and J assigned. These tables do not hold every clone; where another copy was compared, an unresolved V gene accounts for under half, and the others remain unexplained. Present in this sample are over 400,000 clones, 80% to 95% of which were seen just once. The ten most abundant clones make up approximately 1.7% of the sample. In light of the paper, this sample's treatment or condition label describes: around 19 received Ad26.COV2.S at low or high dose, single or two shots; 5 received placebo; per-sample allocation not given. For vaccine and placebo recipients, repertoires were sequenced using samples collected on day 63 after the first injection.

The input for sequencing was peripheral blood, taken in a trial of Ad26.COV2.S vaccine versus placebo. These receptors all come from a person between 18 and 59 years old who received the Ad26.COV2.S COVID-19 vaccine or a placebo.

The chain is built from TRBV3-1 (or the pseudogene TRBV3-2) and TRBJ2-7; D not certain. The V and J ends lost 0 bases and 1 base respectively, with 7 bases between them. The V gene's germline CDR1 is LGHDT and CDR2 YNNKEL (reference sequence). The CDR3 contains 14 residues. The CDR3 nucleotides read TGTGCCAGCAGCCAAGAGTCTAGGTCCTACGAGCAGTACTTC. Amino acid sequence: CASSQESRSYEQYF.

The chain recombines TRBV7-2 with TRBJ2-7; no firm D call. Trimming took off 5 bases at V and 2 bases at J, with 13 bases between the two ends. The CDR3 spans 14 residues. Germline assignment: CDR1 SGHTA and CDR2 FQGNSA. The CDR3 DNA reads as TGTGCCAGCAGCCTGCACCCGGGCCCCTACGAGCAGTACTTC. As protein: CASSLHPGPYEQYF.

The chain uses TRBV19 and TRBJ2-7; maybe TRBD2 (5 bases). CDR3 length equals 14 residues. V gave up 4 bases and J gave up 3 bases, with 13 bases separating them. CDR1 LNHDA and CDR2 SQIVND come from the germline V gene (reference sequence). The CDR3 is CASSKSPGNYEQYF. The DNA of the CDR3 is TGTGCCAGTAGTAAGTCGCCGGGAAACTACGAGCAGTACTTC.

In this sample, this clone turned up once. This chain connects TRBV19 to TRBJ2-3; the match to TRBD2 covers 8 bases. The CDR3 totals 15 residues. Germline V CDR1 and CDR2: LNHDA, SQIVND (reference sequence). Losses at the gene ends were 7 bases for V and 0 bases for J; bases not matched to a gene: 6. The DNA for the CDR3 is TGTGCCAGTACTATGACGGGGGGGAGCACAGATACGCAGTATTTT. Protein: CASTMTGGSTDTQYF.

The J gene is TRBJ1-2, the V gene TRBV27; possibly TRBD1 for D (6 bases). Trimming left V 2 bases short and J 5 bases short, with 21 bases between. The CDR3 totals 17 residues. CDR1 is MNHEY, CDR2 SMNVEV, per germline (reference sequence). DNA for the CDR3: TGTGCCAGCAGTTTAGCGGCCTCGCTGGGGGCGCGGTATGGCTACACCTTC. It encodes CASSLAASLGARYGYTF.

The chain is built from TRBV7-2 and TRBJ1-2, with D hard to call. Trimming took 7 bases from V and 4 from J, leaving 16 bases between them. The CDR3 is 14 amino acids. The germline gives CDR1 SGHTA, CDR2 FQGNSA. The CDR3 nucleotides read TGTGCCAGCACCAAGAGGAAAGAGGGCTATGGCTACACCTTC. Residues: CASTKRKEGYGYTF.

J is TRBJ2-3 and V is TRBV19; no reliable D call. The CDR3 extends over 16 amino acids. Germline-derived CDR1 and CDR2 are LNHDA and SQIVND (reference sequence). Trimming pared 0 bases from V and 1 base from J, leaving 11 bases between. The CDR3 spells CASSIDRSRRTDTQYF. DNA of the CDR3: TGTGCCAGTAGTATAGATCGTAGCCGCCGCACAGATACGCAGTATTTT.